The 9 T cell receptor beta chains given below trace back to one sample, sequenced in a study of technical replicates of blood from four donors. Here immunoSEQ multiplex PCR was the method, and the copy in TCRdb shows in-frame clones only, minus some. The sample lists about 100,000 clones; more than 90% were seen once. Sample: T cells isolated from PBMCs. The receptors stem from a human donor in good health.

This clone occurred once. This chain joins TRBV28 and TRBJ2-7, with D possibly TRBD2 on 6 matching bases. The V and J ends lost 4 bases and 2 bases respectively, with 9 bases between them. The CDR3 has 13 amino acids. Looked up from germline, CDR1 is MDHEN and CDR2 is SYDVKM. In DNA form, the CDR3 reads TGTGCCAGCAGTTGGGGCGGGGCCTACGAGCAGTACTTC. This translates into CASSWGGAYEQYF. Full variable domain (remainder filled in from reference TRBV28 and TRBJ2-7): DVKVTQSSRYLVKRTGEKVFLECVQDMDHENMFWYRQDPGLGLRLIYFSYDVKMKEKGDIPEGYSVSREKKERFSLILESASTNQTSMYLCASSWGGAYEQYFGPGTRLTVT.

This sequence joins TRBV30 and TRBJ1-4, with 7 bases fitting TRBD1. Germline V gives CDR1 GTSNPN, CDR2 SVGIG (reference sequence). This CDR3 spans 18 amino acids. Trimming took 4 bases from V and 0 from J; bases not matched to a gene: 14. CDR3 nucleotide sequence: TGTGCCTGGACAGAACGGGACAGCTGGGATACAACTAATGAAAAACTGTTTTTT. Protein: CAWTERDSWDTTNEKLFF.

The rearrangement joins TRBV2 to TRBJ1-2; D gene unclear. CDR3 length equals 16 residues. Germline V lookup: CDR1 SNHLY, CDR2 FYNNEI. V was pared by 4 bases and J by 7 bases, with 22 bases between. This CDR3 is CASSVMPGPGGGGYTF. CDR3 nucleotide sequence: TGTGCCAGCAGTGTAATGCCCGGGCCCGGAGGAGGTGGCTACACCTTC.

This chain connects TRBV6-4 to TRBJ1-6; D is unresolved. The germline V gene encodes CDR1 MRHNA and CDR2 SNTAGT. Between the trimmed V and J ends, which lost 2 bases and 8 bases, there was a span of 7 bases. The length of the CDR3 is 13 residues. The CDR3 spells CASSDTGYSPLHF. The CDR3 DNA reads TGTGCCAGCAGTGACACGGGTTATTCACCCCTCCACTTT.

This chain joins TRBV19 and TRBJ2-7; the D gene is possibly TRBD2 (6 bases). CDR3 size: 13 residues. Germline V gene lookup returns CDR1 LNHDA and CDR2 SQIVND (reference sequence). V dropped 1 base and J dropped 5 bases, with 9 bases sitting between them. The CDR3 sequence: CASSIAGANEQYF. As DNA, the CDR3 is TGTGCCAGTAGTATAGCGGGAGCTAACGAGCAGTACTTC. Full variable domain (rest looked up from reference TRBV19 and TRBJ2-7): DGGITQSPKYLFRKEGQNVTLSCEQNLNHDAMYWYRQDPGQGLRLIYYSQIVNDFQKGDIAEGYSVSREKKESFPLTVTSAQKNPTAFYLCASSIAGANEQYFGPGTRLTVT.

The rearrangement links TRBV9 to TRBJ2-1, with 8 positions matching TRBD2. Germline CDR1 and CDR2: SGDLS and YYNGEE. The junction had 6 bases not matched to a gene; V was cut back by 0 bases and J by 4 bases. The CDR3 spans 16 residues. CDR3 protein: CASSVVRAGEYNEQFF. The DNA for the CDR3 is TGTGCCAGCAGCGTAGTTCGAGCGGGGGAATACAATGAGCAGTTCTTC.

This rearrangement joins TRBV7-2 to TRBJ2-3; D not certain. Looked up from germline, CDR1 is SGHTA and CDR2 is FQGNSA. The CDR3 runs to 13 residues. V was cut by 4 bases and J by 5 bases, with 10 bases left in between. The CDR3 loop reads CASSSRFVDTQYF. For the CDR3, the DNA is TGTGCCAGCAGCTCCCGGTTCGTAGATACGCAGTATTTT.

The chain uses TRBV7-9 and TRBJ2-2, with 10 bases that match TRBD1. The CDR3 length is 15 residues. In germline, CDR1 is SEHNR, CDR2 FQNEAQ (reference sequence). V shed 5 bases and J 6 bases; nucleotides not matched to a gene: 6. The CDR3 is CASSTDRGGAGELFF. In nucleotides, the CDR3 is TGTGCCAGCAGCACGGACAGGGGGGGAGCCGGGGAGCTGTTTTTT.

The gene calls are TRBV11-3 and TRBJ1-1, with D perhaps matching TRBD1 (5 bases). Germline V gene sequence: CDR1 SGHNT, CDR2 YENEEA. The V gene lost 2 bases and the J gene lost 4 bases, with 17 bases spanning the gap. The CDR3 has 16 residues. In DNA, the CDR3 is TGTGCCAGCAGCTTACGGCCCGGCGGGGGGACCACTGAAGCTTTCTTT. Protein sequence: CASSLRPGGGTTEAFF.